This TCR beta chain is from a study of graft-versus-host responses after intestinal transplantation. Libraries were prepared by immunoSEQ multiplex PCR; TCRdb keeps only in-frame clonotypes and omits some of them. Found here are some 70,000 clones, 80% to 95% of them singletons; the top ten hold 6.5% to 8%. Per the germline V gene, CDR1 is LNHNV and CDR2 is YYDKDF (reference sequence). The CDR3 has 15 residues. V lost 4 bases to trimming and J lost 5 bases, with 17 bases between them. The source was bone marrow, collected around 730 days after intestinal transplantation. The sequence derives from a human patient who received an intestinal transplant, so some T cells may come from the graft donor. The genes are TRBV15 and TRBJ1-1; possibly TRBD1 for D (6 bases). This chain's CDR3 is CATSTAEGVSTEAFF. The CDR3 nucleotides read TGTGCCACCAGCACGGCAGAGGGGGTTAGTACTGAAGCTTTCTTT.